This T cell receptor (beta chain) originates from a study of regulatory T cells in long-lasting Graves disease. Findings and limits, study-wide: Accuracy may have been reduced by the small sample size. Shared public clonotypes totalled 2,500 to 3,500 in persistent patients, compared with 966 in new patients.

Time point: newly diagnosed GD, antithyroid drugs for less than 3 months. Extracted RNA from PBMCs served as the source of the TCR library. The TCR beta library used iRepertoire HTBI primers with Arm-PCR amplification of CDR3. TCRdb independently ran MiXCR on the multiplex PCR reads; one entry per CDR3 protein. This sample carries 550,000 to 650,000 distinct CDR3 sequences, roughly 16% of them seen once, and the ten largest clones take approximately 12%. This clonotype was detected a few times. Antigen: not known. The CDR3 sequence is 13 residues long. The ends were cut back, 0 bases at V and 5 bases at J, with 8 bases in the middle. Germline CDR1 GTSNPN, CDR2 SVGIG (reference sequence). The sample also formed part of further work on T cells in Graves' hyperthyroidism and ophthalmopathy.

The sequence was obtained from a man in his late teens or twenties with Graves disease. V is TRBV30 and J is TRBJ1-5; D is unclear. The sample in question was peripheral blood mononuclear cells (PBMCs), obtained at new diagnosis, from a patient treated with antithyroid drugs. The CDR3 is CAWSVARDQPQHF. CDR3 bases: TGTGCCTGGAGTGTAGCAAGGGATCAGCCCCAGCATTTT. Variable domain in full (rest from reference TRBV30 and TRBJ1-5): SQTIHQWPATLVQPVGSPLSLECTVEGTSNPNLYWYRQAAGRGLQLLFYSVGIGQISSEVPQNLSASRPQDRQFILSSKKLLLSDSGFYLCAWSVARDQPQHFGDGTRLSIL.